Presented here are 31 T cell receptor beta chains from one specimen sequenced in a study of CD8+ T cells in alopecia areata. Investigators isolated RNA and reverse transcribed it into cDNA to act as the sequencing template. TCRdb's copy holds only in-frame clones and misses some; the assay was immunoSEQ multiplex PCR. The repertoire holds 200,000 or so clones, with 40% to 45% as singletons. Regarding treatment: oral pan-JAK inhibitor, 5-10 mg twice daily. This sample comprised CD4+ T cells sorted from blood, obtained at approximately week 37, from a patient treated with tofacitinib. All receptors come from a human donor with alopecia areata.

The genes are TRBV15 and TRBJ2-7; the D is unclear. Germline CDR1 and CDR2: LNHNV and YYDKDF (reference sequence). V was trimmed by 1 base and J by 2 bases, leaving 6 bases between them. This CDR3 is 13 amino acids long. The chain's CDR3 is CATSRGATYEQYF. The CDR3 coding sequence is TGTGCCACCAGCAGAGGCGCAACCTACGAGCAGTACTTC. The whole variable domain, filled in from reference TRBV15 and TRBJ2-7, reads DAMVIQNPRYQVTQFGKPVTLSCSQTLNHNVMYWYQQKSSQAPKLLFHYYDKDFNNEADTPDNFQSRRPNTSFCFLDIRSPGLGDTAMYLCATSRGATYEQYFGPGTRLTVT.

The V call is TRBV19, the J call TRBJ2-7; 7 bases are a match to TRBD1. The germline gives CDR1 LNHDA, CDR2 SQIVND (reference sequence). The CDR3 spans 14 residues. V dropped 4 bases and J dropped 0; count of bases not matched to a gene: 3. DNA of the CDR3: TGTGCCAGTAGTAAGGGACAGAGCTCCTACGAGCAGTACTTC. It is translated as CASSKGQSSYEQYF.

V gene TRBV30 combines with J gene TRBJ2-5; tentatively, D is TRBD2 (5 bases). Germline assignment: CDR1 GTSNPN and CDR2 SVGIG (reference sequence). CDR3 length: 14 residues. V was clipped by 3 bases and J by 5 bases, with 16 bases between them. The CDR3 bases are TGTGCCTGGAGGAGGACTCGGTCTTTTGAGACCCAGTACTTC. It specifies CAWRRTRSFETQYF.

This clone was seen a handful of times. The genes are TRBV9 and TRBJ2-3, with 7 nucleotides matching TRBD2. The germline gives CDR1 SGDLS, CDR2 YYNGEE. V lost 3 bases and J lost 2; bases outside the gene matches: 3. This CDR3 spans 14 amino acids. The CDR3 spells CASSASGATDTQYF. The CDR3 DNA sequence: TGTGCCAGCAGCGCTAGCGGAGCCACAGATACGCAGTATTTT.

This clone has just a few counts. J is TRBJ1-2 and V is TRBV29-1, with a weak D call TRBD1 (6 bases). CDR3 length: 16 residues. Between the trimmed V and J ends, which lost 4 bases and 0 bases, there was a span of 18 bases. Germline CDR1 SQVTM, CDR2 ANQGSEA. CDR3 sequence reads: CSVGQSRQASNYGYTF. The CDR3 DNA reads TGCAGCGTTGGTCAGTCAAGACAGGCGTCTAACTATGGCTACACCTTC.

This clone was seen a few times. This rearrangement joins TRBV7-9 to TRBJ1-1, with TRBD1 matching 7 bases. Germline loops: CDR1 SEHNR, CDR2 FQNEAQ (reference sequence). The V segment lost 5 bases and the J segment 5 bases; nucleotides outside the gene matches: 11. The CDR3 extends over 15 amino acids. The CDR3 nucleotides read TGTGCCAGCAGCGTCGAAGGGGGCGCGAGTACTGAAGCTTTCTTT. It specifies CASSVEGGASTEAFF.

This clone was counted a few times. This sequence joins TRBV29-1 and TRBJ2-6, with unresolved D. This CDR3 is built from 15 residues. Trimming took off 4 bases at V and 0 bases at J, with 10 bases between the two ends. Germline loops: CDR1 SQVTM, CDR2 ANQGSEA. The CDR3 sequence: CSVVVGLSGANVLTF. CDR3 coding DNA: TGCAGCGTTGTTGTGGGCCTCTCTGGGGCCAACGTCCTGACTTTC.

The sample holds a few counts of this clone. The gene calls are TRBV23-1 and TRBJ2-7; 8 positions match TRBD1. TRBV23-1 is an ORF for which the function is uncertain. J was trimmed by 6 bases and V by 0 bases; bases with no gene match: 10. The CDR3 spans 16 residues. CDR3 loop: CASSQSWTGKIGEQYF. The DNA of the CDR3 is TGCGCCAGCAGTCAATCGTGGACAGGGAAGATCGGCGAGCAGTACTTC.

The V and J genes are TRBV4-2 and TRBJ2-1, with D tentatively TRBD1 (5 bases). Trimming shortened V by 3 bases and J by 2 bases, and 11 bases separated the two germline ends. The CDR3 runs to 15 residues. The germline V gene has CDR1 LGHNA and CDR2 YNFKEQ. This CDR3 is CASSQGLGTYNEQFF. The CDR3 DNA is TGTGCCAGCAGCCAGGGGCTTGGAACCTACAATGAGCAGTTCTTC.

J is TRBJ2-7 and V is TRBV7-2; D is unclear. The CDR3 sequence is 14 residues long. The germline gives CDR1 SGHTA, CDR2 FQGNSA. The germline V and J ends were trimmed by 1 base and 6 bases, with 13 bases remaining between them. CDR3 sequence reads: CASSLVGAKAEQYF. The CDR3 coding sequence is TGTGCCAGCAGCTTAGTAGGTGCTAAAGCCGAGCAGTACTTC.

Concerning this clone itself: This CDR3 is also generated by other DNA sequences in the sample. The V and J genes are TRBV20-1 and TRBJ2-1, with D hard to call. Germline-derived CDR1 and CDR2 are DFQATT and SNEGSKA (reference sequence). This CDR3 is built from 11 residues. Trimming stripped 3 bases from V and 7 bases from J, with 7 bases between. CDR3 in DNA: TGCAGTGCTAGTCGGGTTAATGAGCAGTTCTTC. Residues: CSASRVNEQFF.

This chain joins TRBV5-4 and TRBJ2-7; D perhaps matches TRBD1 (5 bases). Germline-derived CDR1 and CDR2 are SGHNT and YYREEE (reference sequence). The CDR3 has 12 amino acids. V lost 0 bases, J lost 11 bases, and 12 bases lay in between. The CDR3 bases are TGTGCCAGCAGCTTGGGCCAGGGTTGGAAGTACTTC. Amino acids: CASSLGQGWKYF.

This clone has only a few counts. CDR3 sequence reads: CASRNQGSYEQYF. In DNA form, the CDR3 reads TGTGCCAGTAGAAACCAGGGGTCCTACGAGCAGTACTTC. J is TRBJ2-7 and V is TRBV19, with D maybe TRBD1 (6 bases). V was clipped by 6 bases and J by 1 base, with 10 bases between them. From germline, CDR1 is LNHDA and CDR2 SQIVND (reference sequence). The CDR3 sequence is 13 residues long.

The CDR3 region has the DNA TGCAGCGTTAGGACAGGGAAGGGCTACACCTTC. It translates to CSVRTGKGYTF. The chain carries TRBV29-1 and TRBJ1-2; 8 bases match TRBD1. The trim removed 5 bases at V and 8 bases at J, leaving 4 bases unmatched. Germline CDR1 reads SQVTM; CDR2 reads ANQGSEA. This CDR3 comprises 11 residues.

V usage is TRBV5-1 and J usage is TRBJ2-3; TRBD1 matches at 7 bases. This CDR3 spans 16 amino acids. Trimming took 4 bases from V and 2 from J; bases not matched to a gene: 10. CDR1 is SGHRS and CDR2 is YFSETQ in the germline V gene. Here the CDR3 DNA reads TGCGCCAGCAGCGTCCTCCCGGGACAGCCCACAGATACGCAGTATTTT. Its translation: CASSVLPGQPTDTQYF. Based on the CDR3 plus reference TRBV5-1 and TRBJ2-3, the full variable domain is KAGVTQTPRYLIKTRGQQVTLSCSPISGHRSVSWYQQTPGQGLQFLFEYFSETQRNKGNFPGRFSGRQFSNSRSEMNVSTLELGDSALYLCASSVLPGQPTDTQYFGPGTRLTVL.

This clone was seen a few times. CDR3 DNA sequence: TGTGCCAGCAGCTTCCGAGGGGGTAATGGGCCCACTGAAGCTTTCTTT. It translates to CASSFRGGNGPTEAFF. The J gene is TRBJ1-1, the V gene TRBV7-9, with D perhaps TRBD1 (6 bases). This CDR3 region has 16 residues. V was clipped by 3 bases and J by 4 bases, with 18 bases between them. CDR1 and CDR2 (germline): SEHNR, FQNEAQ (reference sequence).

The chain joins TRBV30 to TRBJ2-3; D possibly corresponds to TRBD2 (6 bases). The germline V and J ends were trimmed by 3 bases and 9 bases, with 19 bases remaining between them. CDR3 length equals 14 residues. Germline loops: CDR1 GTSNPN, CDR2 SVGIG (reference sequence). For the CDR3, the DNA is TGTGCCTGGAGGGCGGGACTCGCCGAAGGCACGCAGTATTTT. This encodes CAWRAGLAEGTQYF.

This clone occurred a few times. V usage is TRBV29-1 and J usage is TRBJ2-5; 14 bases align to TRBD2. The germline gives CDR1 SQVTM, CDR2 ANQGSEA. V lost 7 bases to trimming and J lost 5 bases; unmatched junction nucleotides: 18. This CDR3 has 18 amino acids. In DNA form, the CDR3 reads TGCAGCGCTTCGTTGGCAACGGGACTAGCGGGAGCGTTTGAGACCCAGTACTTC. Protein sequence: CSASLATGLAGAFETQYF.

This clone was observed a handful of times. V usage is TRBV7-8 and J usage is TRBJ2-1; D uncertain. Germline lookup yields CDR1 SGHVS and CDR2 FQNEAQ. The CDR3 sequence is 14 residues long. V was clipped by 0 bases and J by 8 bases, with 11 bases between them. CDR3 in amino acids: CASSLALGQHEQFF. CDR3 DNA sequence: TGTGCCAGCAGCTTAGCGCTAGGCCAGCATGAGCAGTTCTTC.

Only a few counts were recorded for this clone. The chain has TRBV30 and TRBJ2-1, with TRBD2 matching over 11 bases. The J segment lost 3 bases and the V segment lost 3 bases, leaving 10 bases of the junction unmatched. CDR3 length equals 17 residues. Germline V CDR1 and CDR2: GTSNPN, SVGIG (reference sequence). The CDR3 spells CAWRGQAGTSGYNEQFF. The CDR3 region has the DNA TGTGCCTGGAGGGGCCAGGCCGGGACTAGCGGCTACAATGAGCAGTTCTTC.

The chain carries TRBV5-1 and TRBJ2-4; D ambiguous. Looked up from germline, CDR1 is SGHRS and CDR2 is YFSETQ. V shed 6 bases and J shed 6 bases, with 16 bases lying between them. The CDR3 is 14 residues long. CDR3 DNA: TGCGCCAGCACTCCGGCCAGGTCAGGAAACATTCAGTACTTC. This translates into CASTPARSGNIQYF.

This clone has only a few counts. This chain connects TRBV7-3 to TRBJ2-4; D possibly corresponds to TRBD1 (5 bases). Looked up from germline, CDR1 is SGHTA and CDR2 is FQGTGA. Between the trimmed V and J ends, which lost 2 bases and 6 bases, there was a span of 8 bases. The CDR3 totals 13 residues. CDR3 protein: CASSLVRGNIQYF. In DNA form, the CDR3 reads TGTGCCAGCAGCTTAGTTAGGGGAAACATTCAGTACTTC.

The chain combines TRBV5-1 with TRBJ2-7; perhaps TRBD1 as D (5 bases). Germline V lookup: CDR1 SGHRS, CDR2 YFSETQ. The length of the CDR3 is 13 residues. Trimming left V 4 bases short and J 1 base short, with 9 bases between. The CDR3 sequence: CASSVDTSYEQYF. The CDR3 DNA reads as TGCGCCAGCAGCGTGGACACTTCCTACGAGCAGTACTTC.

J is TRBJ2-3 and V is TRBV5-1; 7 bases are shared with TRBD2. V was pared by 4 bases and J by 6 bases, with 8 bases of the junction left unmatched. Germline V gene lookup returns CDR1 SGHRS and CDR2 YFSETQ. CDR3 length: 14 residues. The CDR3 sequence is CASSPGLVGDTQYF. The CDR3, as DNA: TGCGCCAGCAGCCCCGGACTAGTAGGGGATACGCAGTATTTT.

The chain employs TRBV7-2 and TRBJ2-2; a possible D gene is TRBD1 (6 bases). Germline V gene data show CDR1 as SGHTA and CDR2 as FQGNSA. The CDR3 has 13 amino acids. V was pared by 5 bases and J by 5 bases, with 9 bases between. The CDR3 loop reads CASSQGRTGELFF. The CDR3, as DNA: TGTGCCAGCAGCCAGGGGCGGACCGGGGAGCTGTTTTTT.

This clone was counted between two and nine times. The CDR3 loop reads CASSARLVTDTQYF. The CDR3 nucleotides are TGTGCCAGCAGCGCCCGACTAGTGACAGATACGCAGTATTTT. This chain uses TRBV5-6 with TRBJ2-3; tentatively, D is TRBD2 (6 bases). Germline V gene data show CDR1 as SGHDT and CDR2 as YYEEEE. Trimming shortened V by 4 bases and J by 3 bases, and 12 bases separated the two germline ends. This CDR3 spans 14 amino acids.

The V gene is TRBV7-2, the J gene TRBJ2-7, with D hard to call. Germline V CDR1 and CDR2: SGHTA, FQGNSA. The CDR3 runs 15 residues. The V end lost 2 bases, the J end lost 1 base, and 12 bases lay between the germline ends. In DNA, the CDR3 is TGTGCCAGCAGCTTAAATCCCGGGCTATCCTACGAGCAGTACTTC. Protein sequence: CASSLNPGLSYEQYF.

Note on this clone: Possible read error: a much larger clone is one base away. The V and J genes are TRBV14 and TRBJ2-1, with 8 bases that match TRBD1. CDR3 length: 13 amino acids. V lost 4 bases to trimming and J lost 4 bases; unmatched junction nucleotides: 0. CDR1 is SGHDN and CDR2 is FVKESK in the germline V gene. The CDR3 sequence: CASSRDRYNEQFF. CDR3 nucleotides: TGTGCCAGCAGCCGGGACAGGTACAATGAGCAGTTCTTC.

The CDR3 region has the DNA TGTGCCAGCAGCGTAGGGGTGGGGGTTCAAGAGACCCAGTACTTC. This translates into CASSVGVGVQETQYF. V usage is TRBV9 and J usage is TRBJ2-5; TRBD1 or TRBD2 may be the D gene (5 bases each). This CDR3 region has 15 residues. Germline CDR1 is SGDLS and CDR2 is YYNGEE. Trimming took off 0 bases at V and 2 bases at J, with 11 bases between the two ends.

The chain uses TRBV30 and TRBJ2-5; no firm D call. V lost 1 base and J lost 5, with 11 bases in between. There are 13 residues in the CDR3. Germline V gives CDR1 GTSNPN, CDR2 SVGIG (reference sequence). The DNA of the CDR3 is TGTGCCTGGAGTGGGCGCGTGGGGGAGACCCAGTACTTC. It is translated as CAWSGRVGETQYF.

The chain employs TRBV27 and TRBJ2-5; 7 bases align to TRBD2. This CDR3 contains 16 residues. Germline trimming cut 6 bases from V and 3 bases from J; bases unmatched to any gene: 13. In germline, CDR1 is MNHEY, CDR2 SMNVEV (reference sequence). CDR3 nucleotides: TGTGCCAGCAGCCCCCGTACTCCCCGGGAGGAAGAGACCCAGTACTTC. Translating it yields CASSPRTPREEETQYF.